The 21 T cell receptor beta chains in this list originate from one sample, sequenced in a study of blood T cell repertoires in COVID-19. Data came from immunoSEQ multiplex PCR; TCRdb stores just in-frame clones and leaves some out. The sample has 50,000 to 80,000 clones; about 80% are singletons. Input material: peripheral blood. These receptors all stem from a man aged 55 to 69 with COVID-19, enrolled during active disease.

V is TRBV7-6 and J is TRBJ2-7; 8 nucleotides agree with TRBD1. CDR1 and CDR2 from the germline V gene are SGHVS and FNYEAQ. The V and J ends lost 3 bases and 1 base, in that order; junction bases with no gene match: 8. The CDR3 runs 16 residues. The CDR3, as DNA: TGTGCCAGCAGCTTTCGGGGCGGGACAGGATCCTACGAGCAGTACTTC. It is translated as CASSFRGGTGSYEQYF.

The rearrangement links TRBV5-6 to TRBJ1-6; maybe TRBD1 (6 bases). The CDR3 extends over 14 amino acids. Germline V gives CDR1 SGHDT, CDR2 YYEEEE. V was clipped by 2 bases and J by 8 bases, with 11 bases between them. CDR3 protein: CASSFTGFDSPLHF. CDR3 nucleotide sequence: TGTGCCAGCAGCTTTACAGGGTTTGATTCACCCCTCCACTTT.

The chain links TRBV2 to TRBJ1-3, with 7 bases aligning to TRBD1. The germline CDR1 and CDR2 sequences are SNHLY and FYNNEI. The CDR3 is 13 amino acids. Germline trimming cut 6 bases from V and 4 bases from J; bases unmatched to any gene: 3. CDR3 DNA: TGTGCCAGCAGGGCGGGACAGGGAAACACCATATATTTT. This codes for CASRAGQGNTIYF.

The rearrangement joins TRBV10-3 to TRBJ1-2; 10 bases are a match to TRBD1. The CDR3 is 12 amino acids. Germline V lookup: CDR1 ENHRY, CDR2 SYGVKD. This CDR3 reads CASGTGVYGYTF. CDR3 nucleotide sequence: TGTGCATCCGGGACAGGGGTGTATGGCTACACCTTC.

V is TRBV6-1 and J is TRBJ2-3, with no clear D. The V gene's germline CDR1 is MNHNS and CDR2 SASEGT. CDR3 length: 14 residues. Trimming removed 3 bases from V and 6 bases from J, with 13 bases in between. The CDR3 here is CASSEGWATDTQYF. In DNA, the CDR3 is TGTGCCAGCAGTGAGGGCTGGGCAACCGATACGCAGTATTTT.

This chain uses TRBV7-6 with TRBJ2-5; D is perhaps TRBD1 (5 bases). V was cut by 5 bases and J by 2 bases, with 15 bases left in between. Germline V gene data show CDR1 as SGHVS and CDR2 as FNYEAQ. CDR3 length equals 15 residues. The chain's CDR3 is CASSPLPGKQETQYF. The CDR3 region has the DNA TGTGCCAGCAGCCCCCTGCCAGGGAAGCAAGAGACCCAGTACTTC. The complete variable domain, with remaining parts taken from reference TRBV7-6 and TRBJ2-5, reads GAGVSQSPRYKVTKRGQDVALRCDPISGHVSLYWYRQALGQGPEFLTYFNYEAQQDKSGLPNDRFSAERPEGSISTLTIQRTEQRDSAMYRCASSPLPGKQETQYFGPGTRLLVL.

This chain links TRBV5-4 with TRBJ2-2, with D unresolved. V lost 4 bases to trimming and J lost 1 base, with 8 bases between them. Germline CDR1 SGHNT, CDR2 YYREEE (reference sequence). This CDR3 has 14 amino acids. CDR3 in amino acids: CASSVTRNTGELFF. CDR3 nucleotides: TGTGCCAGCAGCGTTACAAGGAACACCGGGGAGCTGTTTTTT.

This clone was observed a few times. The chain links TRBV27 to TRBJ2-7, with 7 bases aligning to TRBD2. The junction had 6 bases not matched to a gene; V was cut back by 1 base and J by 3 bases. The CDR3 consists of 15 residues. Germline values: CDR1 MNHEY, CDR2 SMNVEV (reference sequence). CDR3 protein: CASSLFGGSGYEQYF. DNA for the CDR3: TGTGCCAGCAGTTTATTCGGCGGGAGTGGCTACGAGCAGTACTTC.

The rearrangement links TRBV30 to TRBJ2-3; 7 bases map to TRBD2. From germline, CDR1 is GTSNPN and CDR2 SVGIG (reference sequence). This CDR3 comprises 14 residues. V dropped 5 bases and J dropped 5; count of bases not matched to a gene: 10. CDR3 protein: CAWDVLAGVDTQYF. The CDR3 DNA reads TGTGCCTGGGACGTCCTGGCGGGAGTAGATACGCAGTATTTT.

The J gene is TRBJ2-5, the V gene TRBV6-6; 9 bases fit TRBD1. Germline CDR1 reads MNHNY; CDR2 reads SVGAGI (reference sequence). This CDR3 spans 14 amino acids. With 4 bases clipped from V and 6 bases from J, the junction kept 6 bases outside the gene matches. Here the CDR3 reads CASSSGQGGKTQYF. CDR3 sequence (DNA): TGTGCCAGCAGTTCGGGACAGGGTGGAAAGACCCAGTACTTC.

The rearrangement uses TRBV12-1 and TRBJ2-7; TRBD2 was called by the table and not checked on the DNA. TRBV12-1 is reported as a pseudogene. The CDR3 spans 13 residues. This CDR3 is CASSKGLCYEQYF. CDR3 coding DNA: TGTGCCAGCAGCAAGGGACTATGCTACGAGCAGTACTTC.

This chain connects TRBV7-9 to TRBJ1-2, with 10 bases lining up with TRBD1. From germline, CDR1 is SEHNR and CDR2 FQNEAQ (reference sequence). CDR3 size: 15 residues. After removal of 6 bases from V and 7 bases from J, the junction contained 11 bases not matched to a gene. The CDR3 loop is CASRSGTGARTGYTF. The CDR3 DNA reads as TGTGCCAGCAGATCTGGGACAGGGGCCCGCACTGGCTACACCTTC.

The chain combines TRBV19 with TRBJ1-5, with D possibly TRBD1 on 5 matching bases. This CDR3 spans 15 amino acids. Trimming removed 3 bases at V and 7 bases at J, with 16 bases between. The germline V gene encodes CDR1 LNHDA and CDR2 SQIVND (reference sequence). The CDR3 DNA reads TGTGCCAGTAGTATGTTTGGTGGGGCCGAACAGCCCCAGCATTTT. Protein product: CASSMFGGAEQPQHF.

The chain links TRBV19 to TRBJ1-1; D might be TRBD1 (6 bases). Germline-derived CDR1 and CDR2 are LNHDA and SQIVND (reference sequence). The CDR3 is 14 residues long. V was pared by 3 bases and J by 4 bases, with 12 bases between. The CDR3 loop reads CASSIPGDGTEAFF. CDR3 coding DNA: TGTGCCAGTAGTATCCCAGGGGACGGCACTGAAGCTTTCTTT.

The chain has TRBV30 and TRBJ2-5; D not resolved. V lost 1 base to trimming and J lost 4 bases, with 4 bases between them. This CDR3 has 11 amino acids. The germline V gene encodes CDR1 GTSNPN and CDR2 SVGIG (reference sequence). CDR3 in amino acids: CAWSALETQYF. For the CDR3, the DNA is TGTGCCTGGAGTGCGTTAGAGACCCAGTACTTC.

The CDR3 sequence is CASSYSSGSIKNIQYF. The CDR3 DNA reads TGTGCCAGCAGTTACTCTAGCGGGAGTATCAAAAACATTCAGTACTTC. The rearrangement uses TRBV6-5 and TRBJ2-4, with TRBD2 identical over 9 bases. Trimming cost V 0 bases and J 3 bases; bases outside gene matches: 3. The germline CDR1 and CDR2 sequences are MNHEY and SVGAGI. The CDR3 extends over 16 amino acids.

J is TRBJ1-6 and V is TRBV18, with D possibly matching TRBD1 (5 bases). Germline lookup yields CDR1 KGHSH and CDR2 LQKENI. Between the trimmed V and J ends, which lost 3 bases and 8 bases, there was a span of 14 bases. The CDR3 is 15 amino acids. The CDR3 protein is CASSPSRTRDSPLHF. The CDR3 DNA reads as TGTGCCAGCTCACCCTCCCGGACCAGGGATTCACCCCTCCACTTT.

This clone turned up a few times. J is TRBJ2-6 and V is TRBV21-1; the table's D call of TRBD2 was not tested on the DNA. TRBV21-1 is classified as a pseudogene. The CDR3 covers 16 residues. The CDR3: CASSRGRAFGANVLTF. CDR3 bases: TGTGCCAGCAGCAGGGGGAGGGCTTTTGGGGCCAACGTCCTGACTTTC.

V usage is TRBV7-6 and J usage is TRBJ2-7, with a weak D call TRBD2 (5 bases). The V and J ends lost 5 bases and 0 bases respectively, with 17 bases between them. CDR3 size: 16 residues. In germline, CDR1 is SGHVS, CDR2 FNYEAQ. CDR3 sequence: CASSHVRGSSSYEQYF. CDR3 sequence (DNA): TGTGCCAGCAGCCACGTTCGCGGGTCCAGCTCCTACGAGCAGTACTTC.

The chain carries TRBV15 and TRBJ1-4, with a tentative D call TRBD1 (6 bases). Germline loops: CDR1 LNHNV, CDR2 YYDKDF (reference sequence). Trimming cost V 5 bases and J 4 bases, with 17 bases left between them. The CDR3 consists of 16 residues. This CDR3 is CATSHGRTVDNEKLFF. DNA of the CDR3: TGTGCCACCAGCCACGGAAGGACAGTAGATAATGAAAAACTGTTTTTT. The full variable domain, in which reference TRBV15 and TRBJ1-4 provide the parts outside the CDR3, is DAMVIQNPRYQVTQFGKPVTLSCSQTLNHNVMYWYQQKSSQAPKLLFHYYDKDFNNEADTPDNFQSRRPNTSFCFLDIRSPGLGDTAMYLCATSHGRTVDNEKLFFGSGTQLSVL.

This clone appeared a few times. The J gene is TRBJ1-2, the V gene TRBV30, with 8 bases aligning to TRBD1. This CDR3 spans 13 amino acids. Trimming cost V 5 bases and J 8 bases; bases outside gene matches: 10. Germline CDR1 and CDR2: GTSNPN and SVGIG (reference sequence). CDR3 sequence: CAWDRTGFMGYTF. DNA for the CDR3: TGTGCCTGGGATCGGACAGGGTTTATGGGCTACACCTTC.